This TCR beta chain was captured by sequencing in a study of sequential checkpoint blockade in melanoma. Overall study: First-line arms were nivolumab then ipilimumab, or the reverse, randomized 1:1. Each arm's sequence ended with maintenance nivolumab.

Treatment noted: randomized to nivolumab then ipilimumab (arm A) or the reverse (arm B). No patient had prior DNA-damaging chemotherapy. Sorted cells were live CD3+CD8+, lacking CD19 and CD56, from PBMCs. Assay: immunoSEQ multiplex PCR; the TCRdb copy retains only in-frame clones and omits some. The data show 10,000 to 15,000 clones, 77% seen once. V lost 2 bases to trimming and J lost 8 bases, with 13 bases between them. The germline gives CDR1 SGDLS, CDR2 YYNGEE. This CDR3 comprises 13 residues. The chain carries TRBV9 and TRBJ1-2; D is perhaps TRBD1 (6 bases). The material sequenced was CD8+ T cells sorted from blood (inferred from file names), taken from a patient given nivolumab and ipilimumab in sequence. This receptor was identified in a human donor with melanoma. The CDR3 DNA reads TGTGCCAGCAGCGTGCCAGGGGAAAGAGGCTACACCTTC. Translating gives CASSVPGERGYTF. Variable domain in full (rest from reference TRBV9 and TRBJ1-2): DSGVTQTPKHLITATGQRVTLRCSPRSGDLSVYWYQQSLDQGLQFLIQYYNGEERAKGNILERFSAQQFPDLHSELNLSSLELGDSALYFCASSVPGERGYTFGSGTRLTVV.